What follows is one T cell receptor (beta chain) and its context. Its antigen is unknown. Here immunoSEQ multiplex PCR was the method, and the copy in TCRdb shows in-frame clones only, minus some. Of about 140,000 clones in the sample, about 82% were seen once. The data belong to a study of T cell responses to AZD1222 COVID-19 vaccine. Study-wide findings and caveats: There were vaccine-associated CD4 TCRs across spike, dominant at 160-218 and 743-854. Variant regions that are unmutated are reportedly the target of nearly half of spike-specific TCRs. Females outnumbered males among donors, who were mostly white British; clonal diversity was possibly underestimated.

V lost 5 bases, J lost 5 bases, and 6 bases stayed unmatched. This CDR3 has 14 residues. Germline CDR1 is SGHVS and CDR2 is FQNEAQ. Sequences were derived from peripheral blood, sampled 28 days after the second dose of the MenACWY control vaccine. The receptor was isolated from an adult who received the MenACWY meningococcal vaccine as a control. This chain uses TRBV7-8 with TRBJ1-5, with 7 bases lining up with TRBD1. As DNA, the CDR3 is TGTGCCAGCAGCGCCGACAGGGCTCATCAGCCCCAGCATTTT. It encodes CASSADRAHQPQHF.